Sequencing of this T cell receptor (beta chain) was carried out in a study of spatial heterogeneity in lung cancer. Study-wide findings and caveats: Among tumor T cells, estimated coverage was roughly 7% for alpha chains and approximately 13% for beta chains. Mutation tallies in tumors tracked expanded intratumoral alpha and beta TCR counts.

This CDR3 is 16 amino acids long. The germline CDR1 and CDR2 sequences are SNHLY and FYNNEI. Trimming removed 4 bases from V and 2 bases from J, with 12 bases in between. On each TCR cDNA molecule, a unique molecular identifier was present. Each CDR3 protein is one row after TCRdb ran MiXCR on the 5' RACE reads. The repertoire includes roughly 18,000 distinct CDR3 sequences, approximately 5.8% of them detected once, and approximately 10% sits in the top ten. Time point of the sample: sample taken at primary tumor resection. The donors, 72 patients with untreated early-stage non-small cell lung cancer, provided the samples. From tumor, nontumor lung or frozen PBMC, whole RNA was taken unsorted for sequencing. This clonotype was counted at least ten times. Its specificity is unknown. Within a library made for alpha chains, this beta chain is off target, and its count is uninformative.

The material sequenced was lung tumor tissue, taken at surgery. The chain is built from TRBV2 and TRBJ2-6; D is uncertain. This TCR was sampled from a female donor with early-stage non-small cell lung cancer. CDR3 sequence reads: CASSGGLNTGANVLTF. CDR3 coding DNA: TGTGCCAGCAGTGGAGGCTTGAATACTGGGGCCAACGTCCTGACTTTC.